A selection of T cell receptor beta chains follows, all from one sample in a study of T cell changes during pregnancy in multiple sclerosis. Produced via immunoSEQ multiplex PCR; TCRdb's table is partial and in-frame only. The sample holds around 34,000 clones; approximately 90% are singletons and the top ten take over 8.5%. The sample in question was CD8+ T cells from peripheral blood mononuclear cells, obtained before pregnancy. The receptors originated from a female donor with multiple sclerosis, enrolled in a pregnancy study. Both conserved end residues are part of each CDR3. The order of the fields is CDR3 length, clone size, D gene, J gene, V gene, CDR3 protein, CDR3 DNA. D genes are given only for firm matches. For some rows the clone size is stated as once, few or many, or as a class when expanded; others skip it.

length: 15
size: .
D: TRBD1
J: TRBJ1-2
V: TRBV9
CDR3: CASSVGTGGGYGYTF
DNA: TGTGCCAGCAGCGTCGGGACAGGGGGAGGCTATGGCTACACCTTC

length: 15
size: .
D: .
J: TRBJ1-1
V: TRBV5-5
CDR3: CASSLAREGGAEAFF
DNA: TGTGCCAGCAGCTTGGCTAGGGAGGGAGGCGCTGAAGCTTTCTTT

length: 15
size: .
D: .
J: TRBJ1-5
V: TRBV7-2
CDR3: CASSLSGASNQPQHF
DNA: TGTGCCAGCAGCTTATCAGGGGCAAGCAATCAGCCCCAGCATTTT

length: 12
size: .
D: .
J: TRBJ1-5
V: TRBV2
CDR3: CASSPGDQPQHF
DNA: TGTGCCTCTTCCCCAGGGGACCAGCCCCAGCATTTT

length: 11
size: .
D: TRBD1
J: TRBJ1-2
V: TRBV2
CDR3: CASSPGGSYTF
DNA: TGTGCCAGCAGCCCAGGGGGAAGCTACACCTTC

length: 15
size: .
D: TRBD2
J: TRBJ2-1
V: TRBV30
CDR3: CAWTPSGGIYNEQFF
DNA: TGTGCCTGGACCCCAAGCGGGGGGATCTACAATGAGCAGTTCTTC

length: 12
size: few
D: TRBD1
J: TRBJ1-1
V: TRBV30
CDR3: CAWSVQGVNAFF
DNA: TGTGCCTGGAGTGTACAGGGGGTAAACGCTTTCTTT

length: 15
size: .
D: TRBD1
J: TRBJ1-5
V: TRBV6-1
CDR3: CASSLNRQGNQPQHF
DNA: TGTGCCAGCAGCTTGAACAGACAGGGTAATCAGCCCCAGCATTTT

length: 17
size: few
D: .
J: TRBJ1-1
V: TRBV7-9
CDR3: CASSLGWGEGRFTEAFF
DNA: TGTGCCAGCAGCTTAGGGTGGGGAGAGGGAAGGTTCACTGAAGCTTTCTTT

length: 11
size: .
D: TRBD2
J: TRBJ2-1
V: TRBV6-5
CDR3: CASYGGNEQFF
DNA: TGTGCCAGTTACGGGGGGAATGAGCAGTTCTTC